The following is a TCR beta chain sequence with its context. The antigen is unknown. This sample stems from a study of cytomegalovirus exposure and HLA in healthy donors. Study observations and caveats: Most subjects' HLA-A and HLA-B alleles were reportedly predicted from TCR beta sequences. One later analysis reportedly identified an Asian-associated ancestry cluster that showed fewer N-insertions than the roughly 670-donor mean.

The PCR employed 60 Vbeta primers together with 13 Jbeta primers. Assay used: immunoSEQ multiplex PCR; TCRdb lists only in-frame clones, some missing. The sample's table shows over 40,000 clones. Germline V CDR1 and CDR2: MNHEY, SMNVEV (reference sequence). This CDR3 region has 15 residues. V gave up 5 bases and J gave up 8 bases; unmatched junction bases: 8. V and J are TRBV27 and TRBJ2-2; 10 bases map to TRBD2. The sequenced sample was PBMCs. The TCR comes from a man aged 25 to 40 in good health and CMV-seronegative. The CDR3 sequence: CASSALAGVRGELFF. Here the CDR3 DNA reads TGTGCCAGCAGTGCCCTAGCGGGAGTTCGGGGGGAGCTGTTTTTT.